This entry describes one TCR beta chain. Its matching antigen is unknown. These data originate in a study of cytomegalovirus exposure and HLA in healthy donors. Study information: Out of roughly 170 million T cells, an earlier analysis found fewer than 140 million unique TCR beta sequences in total.

V was shortened by 4 bases and J by 10 bases, with 11 bases between the two germline ends. Germline V gene sequence: CDR1 SGHTA, CDR2 FQGNSA. The CDR3 totals 12 residues. The PCR contained 60 Vbeta and 13 Jbeta primers. This table comes from immunoSEQ multiplex PCR, and its TCRdb copy is limited to in-frame clones, with some not included. The sample totals roughly 100,000 clones. Whole-study results and caveats: Donors belonging to an Asian-associated ancestry cluster reportedly showed fewer N-insertions in productive TCRs than the 666-donor mean, according to what a later analysis found.

The receptor was derived from a man in his forties in good health and CMV-seronegative. The V gene is TRBV7-2, the J gene TRBJ2-1, with D uncertain. Sample: PBMCs. CDR3 in amino acids: CASSSGWPEQFF. The CDR3 coding sequence is TGTGCCAGCAGCTCGGGTTGGCCCGAGCAGTTCTTC.